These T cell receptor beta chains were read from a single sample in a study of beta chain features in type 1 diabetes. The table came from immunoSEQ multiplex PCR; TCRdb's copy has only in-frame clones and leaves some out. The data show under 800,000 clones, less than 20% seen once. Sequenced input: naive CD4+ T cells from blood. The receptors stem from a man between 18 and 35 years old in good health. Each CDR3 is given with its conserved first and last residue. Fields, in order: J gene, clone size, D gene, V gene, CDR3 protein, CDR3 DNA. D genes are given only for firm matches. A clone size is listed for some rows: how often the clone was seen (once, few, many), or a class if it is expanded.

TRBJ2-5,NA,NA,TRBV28,CASNSGVETQYF,TGTGCCAGCAATTCGGGAGTGGAGACCCAGTACTTC
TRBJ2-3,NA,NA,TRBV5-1,CASSLPDTDTQYF,TGCGCCAGCAGCTTACCAGACACAGATACGCAGTATTTT
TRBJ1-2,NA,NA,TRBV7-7,CASSPWGGHYGYTF,TGTGCTAGCAGCCCCTGGGGCGGACACTATGGCTACACCTTC
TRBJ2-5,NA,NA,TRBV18,CASSLRNQIETQYF,TGTGCCAGCTCCCTAAGAAACCAGATAGAGACCCAGTACTTC
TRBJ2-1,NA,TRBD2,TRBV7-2,CASSPDRREVF,TGTGCCAGCAGCCCTGACAGACGGGAGGTCTTC
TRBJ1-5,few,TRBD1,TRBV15,CATSSPGTESRQPQHF,TGTGCCACCAGCAGCCCCGGGACAGAGTCCCGTCAGCCCCAGCATTTT
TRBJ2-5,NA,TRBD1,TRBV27,CASSQGQAVAETQYF,TGTGCCAGCAGTCAGGGACAGGCGGTGGCAGAGACCCAGTACTTC
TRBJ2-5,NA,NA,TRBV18,CASSPKGTETQYF,TGTGCCAGCTCACCAAAGGGAACAGAGACCCAGTACTTC
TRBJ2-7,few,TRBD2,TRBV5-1,CASTRTSGGAYEQYF,TGCGCCAGCACCCGGACTAGCGGGGGGGCCTACGAGCAGTACTTC
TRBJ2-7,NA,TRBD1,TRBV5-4,CASSLEGGTGSYEQYF,TGTGCCAGCAGCTTGGAAGGGGGGACAGGTTCCTACGAGCAGTACTTC
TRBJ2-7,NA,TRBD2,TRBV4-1,CASSRPRSADTSGPTYEQYF,TGCGCCAGCAGCCGCCCTCGGAGTGCCGATACTAGCGGGCCCACCTACGAGCAGTACTTC
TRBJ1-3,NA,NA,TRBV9,CASSVVPGKNSGNTIYF,TGTGCCAGCAGCGTAGTCCCAGGGAAGAACTCTGGAAACACCATATATTTT
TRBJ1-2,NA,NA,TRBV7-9,CASSTYTGTNYGYTF,TGTGCCAGCAGCACCTACACCGGGACTAACTATGGCTACACCTTC
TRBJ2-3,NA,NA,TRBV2,CASGDDRRTDTQYF,TGTGCCAGCGGGGATGACAGGCGCACAGATACGCAGTATTTT
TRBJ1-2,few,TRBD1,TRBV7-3,CASSSGTGDNYGYTF,TGTGCCAGCAGCTCCGGGACAGGAGACAACTATGGCTACACCTTC
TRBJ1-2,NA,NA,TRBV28,CASSSRGDIYGYTF,TGTGCCAGCAGTTCCCGGGGGGACATCTATGGCTACACCTTC
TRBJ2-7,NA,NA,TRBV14,CASSQEKPFEDIAWRTYEQYF,TGTGCCAGCAGCCAAGAAAAACCCTTCGAAGACATTGCTTGGCGCACCTACGAGCAGTACTTC
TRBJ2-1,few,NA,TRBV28,CASSLTGPLYNEQFF,TGTGCCAGCAGTTTAACAGGGCCCCTATACAATGAGCAGTTCTTC
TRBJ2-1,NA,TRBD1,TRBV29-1,CSVPGQTLNNEQFF,TGCAGCGTCCCGGGACAGACGCTTAACAATGAGCAGTTCTTC
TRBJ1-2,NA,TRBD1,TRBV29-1,CSVRDRHGYTF,TGCAGCGTTCGGGACAGACATGGCTACACCTTC
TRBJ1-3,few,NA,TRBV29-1,CSVLEDPTIYF,TGCAGCGTCTTGGAAGATCCCACCATATATTTT
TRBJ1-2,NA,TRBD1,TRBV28,CASRVGGGAYGYTF,TGTGCCAGCAGGGTCGGAGGGGGCGCCTATGGCTACACCTTC
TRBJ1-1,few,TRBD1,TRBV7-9,CASSLAGTGKAFF,TGTGCCAGCAGCTTAGCTGGGACAGGGAAAGCTTTCTTT
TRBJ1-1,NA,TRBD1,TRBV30,CAWSRQGTTEAFF,TGTGCCTGGAGTAGACAGGGGACCACTGAAGCTTTCTTT
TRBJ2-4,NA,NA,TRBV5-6,CASSAPTAKNIQYF,TGTGCCAGCAGCGCCCCGACGGCCAAAAACATTCAGTACTTC
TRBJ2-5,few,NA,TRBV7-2,CASSLKLETQYF,TGTGCCAGCAGCTTAAAGTTAGAGACCCAGTACTTC
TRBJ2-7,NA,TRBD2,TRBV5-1,CASSLTSGRRALSSEQYF,TGCGCCAGCAGCCTGACTAGCGGGAGGCGGGCGCTTTCGAGCGAGCAGTACTTC
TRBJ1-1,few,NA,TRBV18,CASSPSQGYSDTEAFF,TGTGCCAGCTCACCAAGCCAGGGTTATTCGGACACTGAAGCTTTCTTT
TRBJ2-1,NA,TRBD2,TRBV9,CASSVAPEGLAGDVGQFF,TGTGCCAGCAGCGTAGCCCCAGAGGGACTAGCGGGAGATGTAGGGCAGTTCTTC
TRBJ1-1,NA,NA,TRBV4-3,CASSQDRRTEAFF,TGCGCCAGCAGCCAAGACCGAAGGACTGAAGCTTTCTTT
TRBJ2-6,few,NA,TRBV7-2,CASSLEARGRSGANVLTF,TGTGCCAGCAGCTTAGAAGCTAGGGGCCGCTCTGGGGCCAACGTCCTGACTTTC
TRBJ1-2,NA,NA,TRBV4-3,CASSQALEGGVYGYTF,TGCGCCAGCAGCCAAGCCCTGGAGGGAGGGGTCTATGGCTACACCTTC
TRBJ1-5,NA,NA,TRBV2,CASSYGQYSNQPQHF,TGTGCCAGCAGTTATGGACAGTATAGCAATCAGCCCCAGCATTTT
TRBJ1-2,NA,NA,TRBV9,CASSGLEVGYTF,TGTGCCAGCAGCGGCCTGGAGGTCGGCTACACCTTC
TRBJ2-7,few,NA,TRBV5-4,CASSLEVSYEQYF,TGTGCCAGCAGCTTGGAGGTGAGCTACGAGCAGTACTTC
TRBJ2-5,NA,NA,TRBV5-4,CASSQGQSRETQYF,TGTGCCAGCAGCCAAGGCCAGAGTCGGGAGACCCAGTACTTC
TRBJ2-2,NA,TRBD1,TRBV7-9,CASSFRTGRSGELFF,TGTGCCAGCAGCTTTCGGACAGGGAGGTCCGGGGAGCTGTTTTTT
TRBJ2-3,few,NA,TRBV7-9,CASTKRGLSDTQYF,TGTGCCAGCACCAAGCGAGGGTTGTCAGATACGCAGTATTTT
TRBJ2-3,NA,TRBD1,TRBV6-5,CASSRGTGSTDTQYF,TGTGCCAGCAGCCGCGGGACAGGGTCGACAGATACGCAGTATTTT
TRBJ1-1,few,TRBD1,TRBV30,CAWNRGNTEAFF,TGTGCCTGGAACAGGGGTAACACTGAAGCTTTCTTT
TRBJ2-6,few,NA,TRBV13,CASSFLGARRSSGANVLTF,TGTGCCAGCAGCTTTCTTGGGGCGCGAAGGTCCTCTGGGGCCAACGTCCTGACTTTC
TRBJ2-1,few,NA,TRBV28,CASSYEPNEQFF,TGTGCCAGCAGCTATGAACCCAATGAGCAGTTCTTC
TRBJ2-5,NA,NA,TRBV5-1,CASSLRPQETQYF,TGCGCCAGCAGCTTGAGGCCCCAAGAGACCCAGTACTTC
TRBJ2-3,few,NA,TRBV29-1,CSVTGRLSTDTQYF,TGCAGCGTCACCGGGAGACTGAGCACAGATACGCAGTATTTT
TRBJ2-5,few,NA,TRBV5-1,CASSSSQETQYF,TGCGCCAGCAGCTCGAGCCAAGAGACCCAGTACTTC
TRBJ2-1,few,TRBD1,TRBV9,CASSVRDRGSNEQFF,TGTGCCAGCAGCGTCCGGGACAGGGGGTCCAATGAGCAGTTCTTC
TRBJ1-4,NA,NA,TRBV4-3,CASSHPLDSRRQKATNEKLFF,TGCGCCAGCAGCCACCCTCTTGACTCGAGGCGTCAAAAAGCAACTAATGAAAAACTGTTTTTT
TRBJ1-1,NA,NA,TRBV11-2,CASSLDGGSGTEAFF,TGTGCCAGCAGCTTAGACGGGGGTTCGGGAACTGAAGCTTTCTTT
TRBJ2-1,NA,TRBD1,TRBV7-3,CASSITGGTYNEQFF,TGTGCCAGCAGCATTACAGGGGGGACCTACAATGAGCAGTTCTTC
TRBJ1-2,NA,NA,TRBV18,CASSPGHGLYGYTF,TGTGCCAGCTCACCAGGGCACGGCCTCTATGGCTACACCTTC
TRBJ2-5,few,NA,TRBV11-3,CASSLSGIETQYF,TGTGCCAGCAGCTTGTCAGGGATAGAGACCCAGTACTTC
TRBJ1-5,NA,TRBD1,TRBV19,CAVEPGGPHNQPQHF,TGTGCCGTGGAGCCAGGGGGCCCCCATAATCAGCCCCAGCATTTT
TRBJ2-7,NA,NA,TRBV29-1,CSVESRAGEILTEQYF,TGCAGCGTTGAGAGCCGGGCAGGAGAGATTCTTACTGAGCAGTACTTC
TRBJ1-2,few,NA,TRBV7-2,CASSLPSGSQGGYTF,TGTGCCAGCAGCTTACCGAGCGGATCGCAGGGTGGCTACACCTTC
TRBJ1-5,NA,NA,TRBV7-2,CASSLRVDQPQHF,TGTGCCAGCAGCTTGAGGGTGGATCAGCCCCAGCATTTT
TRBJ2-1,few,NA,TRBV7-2,CASSLGGVLISYNEQFF,TGTGCCAGCAGCTTAGGTGGGGTTCTGATATCCTACAATGAGCAGTTCTTC